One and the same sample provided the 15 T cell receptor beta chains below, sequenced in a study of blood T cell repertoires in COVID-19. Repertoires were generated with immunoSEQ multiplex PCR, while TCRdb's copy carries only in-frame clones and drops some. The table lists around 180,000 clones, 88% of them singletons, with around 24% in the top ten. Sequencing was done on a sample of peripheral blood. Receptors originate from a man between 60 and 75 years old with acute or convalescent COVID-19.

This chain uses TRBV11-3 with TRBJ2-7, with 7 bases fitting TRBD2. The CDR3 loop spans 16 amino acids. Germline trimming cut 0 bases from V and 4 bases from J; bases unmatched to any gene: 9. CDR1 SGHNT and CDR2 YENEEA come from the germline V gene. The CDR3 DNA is TGTGCCAGCAGCTTAGATACCGGGGGAGGGACTTACGAGCAGTACTTC. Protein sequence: CASSLDTGGGTYEQYF. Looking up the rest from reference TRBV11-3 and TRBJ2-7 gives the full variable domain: EAGVVQSPRYKIIEKKQPVAFWCNPISGHNTLYWYLQNLGQGPELLIRYENEEAVDDSQLPKDRFSAERLKGVDSTLKIQPAELGDSAVYLCASSLDTGGGTYEQYFGPGTRLTVT.

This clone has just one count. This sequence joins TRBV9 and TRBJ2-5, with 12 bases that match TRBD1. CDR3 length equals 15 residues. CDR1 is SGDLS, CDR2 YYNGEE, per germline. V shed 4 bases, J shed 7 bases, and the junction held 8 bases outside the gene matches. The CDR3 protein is CASSPGTGGAGTQYF. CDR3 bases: TGTGCCAGCAGCCCAGGGACAGGGGGCGCCGGGACCCAGTACTTC.

CDR3 bases: TGTGCCAGTAGTTCTGTGGGGGGATCCGGTCAGCCCCAGCATTTT. Protein: CASSSVGGSGQPQHF. The rearrangement uses TRBV19 and TRBJ1-5, with D possibly being TRBD1 (5 bases). Germline V gives CDR1 LNHDA, CDR2 SQIVND (reference sequence). The CDR3 spans 15 residues. V gave up 5 bases and J gave up 6 bases, with 17 bases separating them.

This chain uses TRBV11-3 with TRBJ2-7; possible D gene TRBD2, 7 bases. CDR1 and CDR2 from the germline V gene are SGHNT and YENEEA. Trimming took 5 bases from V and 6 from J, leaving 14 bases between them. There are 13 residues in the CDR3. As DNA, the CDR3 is TGTGCCAGCAGCCCCATAGGGGGGGGCGAGCAGTACTTC. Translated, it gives CASSPIGGGEQYF.

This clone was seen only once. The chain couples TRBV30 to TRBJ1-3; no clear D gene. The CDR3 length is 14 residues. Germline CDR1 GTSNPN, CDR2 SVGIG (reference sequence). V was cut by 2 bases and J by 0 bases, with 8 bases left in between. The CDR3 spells CAWSTTHSGNTIYF. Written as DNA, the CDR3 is TGTGCCTGGAGTACTACACACTCTGGAAACACCATATATTTT.

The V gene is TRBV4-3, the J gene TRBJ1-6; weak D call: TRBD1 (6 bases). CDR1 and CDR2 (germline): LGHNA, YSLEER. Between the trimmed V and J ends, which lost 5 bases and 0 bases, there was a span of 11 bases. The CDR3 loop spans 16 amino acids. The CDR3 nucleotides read TGCGCCAGCAGCGGGGGCAGAAGCTCCTATAATTCACCCCTCCACTTT. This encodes CASSGGRSSYNSPLHF.

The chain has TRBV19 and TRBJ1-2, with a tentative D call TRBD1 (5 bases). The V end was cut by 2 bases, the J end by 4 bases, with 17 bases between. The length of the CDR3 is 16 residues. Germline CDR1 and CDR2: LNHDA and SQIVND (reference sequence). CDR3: CASSIQQKTGTYGYTF. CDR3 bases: TGTGCCAGTAGTATACAACAGAAAACAGGCACCTATGGCTACACCTTC.

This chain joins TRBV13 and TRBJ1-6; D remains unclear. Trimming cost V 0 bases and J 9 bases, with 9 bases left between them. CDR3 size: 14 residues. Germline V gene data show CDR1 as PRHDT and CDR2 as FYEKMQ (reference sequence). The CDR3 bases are TGTGCCAGCAGCTTAGGAAGAAGAGGTTCACCCCTCCACTTT. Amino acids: CASSLGRRGSPLHF. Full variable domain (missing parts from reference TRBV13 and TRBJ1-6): AAGVIQSPRHLIKEKRETATLKCYPIPRHDTVYWYQQGPGQDPQFLISFYEKMQSDKGSIPDRFSAQQFSDYHSELNMSSLELGDSALYFCASSLGRRGSPLHFGNGTRLTVT.

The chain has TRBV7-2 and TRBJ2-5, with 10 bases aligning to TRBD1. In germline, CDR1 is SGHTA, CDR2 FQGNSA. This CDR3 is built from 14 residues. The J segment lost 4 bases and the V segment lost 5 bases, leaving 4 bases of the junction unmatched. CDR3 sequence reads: CASSPRTGGETQYF. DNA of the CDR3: TGTGCCAGCAGCCCACGGACAGGGGGAGAGACCCAGTACTTC.

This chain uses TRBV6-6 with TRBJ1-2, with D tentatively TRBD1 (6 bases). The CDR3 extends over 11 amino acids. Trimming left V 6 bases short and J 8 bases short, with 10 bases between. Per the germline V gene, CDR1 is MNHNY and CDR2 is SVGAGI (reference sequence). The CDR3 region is CASSRDTGYTF. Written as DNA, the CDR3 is TGTGCCAGCAGCCGGGACACCGGCTACACCTTC.

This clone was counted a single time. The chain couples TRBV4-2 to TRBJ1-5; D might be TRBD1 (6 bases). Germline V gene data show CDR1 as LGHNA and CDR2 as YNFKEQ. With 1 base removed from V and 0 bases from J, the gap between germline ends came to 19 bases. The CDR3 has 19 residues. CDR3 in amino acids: CASSQGGWAGVYSNQPQHF. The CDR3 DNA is TGTGCCAGCAGCCAAGGGGGTTGGGCAGGGGTCTATAGCAATCAGCCCCAGCATTTT.

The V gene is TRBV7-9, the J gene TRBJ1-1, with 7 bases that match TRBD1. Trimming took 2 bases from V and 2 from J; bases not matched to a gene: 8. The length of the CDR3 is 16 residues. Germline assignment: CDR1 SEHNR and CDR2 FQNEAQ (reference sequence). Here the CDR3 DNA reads TGTGCCAGCAGCTTACTCTCGACAGGGCTTAACACTGAAGCTTTCTTT. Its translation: CASSLLSTGLNTEAFF.

The CDR3: CASSLVGGADQPQHF. The CDR3 nucleotides read TGCGCCAGCAGCTTGGTAGGGGGCGCAGATCAGCCCCAGCATTTT. The rearrangement uses TRBV5-1 and TRBJ1-5, with 7 positions matching TRBD1. CDR1 and CDR2 from the germline V gene are SGHRS and YFSETQ. The ends lost 0 bases at V and 5 bases at J; junction bases unmatched: 5. The CDR3 has 15 residues.

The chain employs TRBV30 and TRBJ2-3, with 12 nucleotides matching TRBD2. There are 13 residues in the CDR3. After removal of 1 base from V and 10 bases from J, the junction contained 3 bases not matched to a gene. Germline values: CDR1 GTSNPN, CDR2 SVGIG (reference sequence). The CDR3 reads CAWSGTSGVAQYF. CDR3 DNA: TGTGCCTGGAGTGGGACTAGCGGGGTGGCGCAGTATTTT.

In nucleotides, the CDR3 is TGCGCCAGCAGCTTCGGGACAGGGGCCGGGGAGCTGTTTTTT. It translates to CASSFGTGAGELFF. The chain carries TRBV5-1 and TRBJ2-2; 10 bases fit TRBD1. This CDR3 is built from 14 residues. From germline, CDR1 is SGHRS and CDR2 YFSETQ. Losses at the gene ends were 2 bases for V and 6 bases for J; bases not matched to a gene: 1.